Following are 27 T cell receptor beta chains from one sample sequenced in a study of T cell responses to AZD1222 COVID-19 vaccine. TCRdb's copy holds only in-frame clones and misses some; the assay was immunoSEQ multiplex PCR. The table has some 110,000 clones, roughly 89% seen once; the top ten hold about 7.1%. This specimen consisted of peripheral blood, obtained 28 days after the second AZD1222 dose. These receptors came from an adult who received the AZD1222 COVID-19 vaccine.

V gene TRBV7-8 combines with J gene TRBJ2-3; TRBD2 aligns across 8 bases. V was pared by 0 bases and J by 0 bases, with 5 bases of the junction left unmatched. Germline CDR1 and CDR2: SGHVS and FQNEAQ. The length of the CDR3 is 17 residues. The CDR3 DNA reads TGTGCCAGCAGCTTAGCAGAGGAGCGGGAGAGCACAGATACGCAGTATTTT. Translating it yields CASSLAEERESTDTQYF.

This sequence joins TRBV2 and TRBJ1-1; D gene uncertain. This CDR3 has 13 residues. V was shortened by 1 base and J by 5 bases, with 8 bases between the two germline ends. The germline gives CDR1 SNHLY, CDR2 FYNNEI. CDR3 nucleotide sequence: TGTGCCAGCAGTGAAGATATGGGTACTGAAGCTTTCTTT. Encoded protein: CASSEDMGTEAFF.

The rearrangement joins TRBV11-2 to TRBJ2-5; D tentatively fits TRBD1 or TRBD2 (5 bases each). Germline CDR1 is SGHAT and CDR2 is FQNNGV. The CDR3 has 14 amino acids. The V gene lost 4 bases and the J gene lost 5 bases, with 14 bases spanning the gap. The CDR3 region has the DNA TGTGCCAGCAGCTCCCGGGCCAGGGACGAGACCCAGTACTTC. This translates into CASSSRARDETQYF.

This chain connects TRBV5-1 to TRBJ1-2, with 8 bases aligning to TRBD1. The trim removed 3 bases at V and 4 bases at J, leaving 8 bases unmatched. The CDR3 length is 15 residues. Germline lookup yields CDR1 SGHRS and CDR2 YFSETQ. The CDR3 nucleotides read TGCGCCAGCAGCTCGGAAGCCGGGACAGGCTATGGCTACACCTTC. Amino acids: CASSSEAGTGYGYTF.

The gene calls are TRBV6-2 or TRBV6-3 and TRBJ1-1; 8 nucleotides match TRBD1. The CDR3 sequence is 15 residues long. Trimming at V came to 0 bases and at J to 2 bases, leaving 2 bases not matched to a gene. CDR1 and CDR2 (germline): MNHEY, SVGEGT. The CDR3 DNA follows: TGTGCCAGCAGTTACTCGGCAGGGGGCAACACTGAAGCTTTCTTT. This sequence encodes CASSYSAGGNTEAFF.

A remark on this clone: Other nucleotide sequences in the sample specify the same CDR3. DNA of the CDR3: TGTGCCAGCTCACCGGGGGTTAATCAGCCCCAGCATTTT. Translating gives CASSPGVNQPQHF. The chain couples TRBV18 to TRBJ1-5; a possible D gene is TRBD1 (5 bases). The CDR3 covers 13 residues. The V gene's germline CDR1 is KGHSH and CDR2 LQKENI. V dropped 3 bases and J dropped 4 bases, with 7 bases sitting between them. The full variable domain, rest sourced from reference TRBV18 and TRBJ1-5, is NAGVMQNPRHLVRRRGQEARLRCSPMKGHSHVYWYRQLPEEGLKFMVYLQKENIIDESGMPKERFSAEFPKEGPSILRIQQVVRGDSAAYFCASSPGVNQPQHFGDGTRLSIL.

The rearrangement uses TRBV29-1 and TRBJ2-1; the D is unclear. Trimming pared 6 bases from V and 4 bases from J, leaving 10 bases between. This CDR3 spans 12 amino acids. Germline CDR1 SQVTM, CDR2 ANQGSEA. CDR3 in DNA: TGCAGCGTCGCAGATCGATACAATGAGCAGTTCTTC. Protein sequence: CSVADRYNEQFF.

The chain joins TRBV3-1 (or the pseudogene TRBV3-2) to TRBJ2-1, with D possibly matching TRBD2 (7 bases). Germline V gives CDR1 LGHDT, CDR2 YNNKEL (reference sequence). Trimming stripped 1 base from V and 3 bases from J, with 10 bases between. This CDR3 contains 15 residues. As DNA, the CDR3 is TGTGCCAGCAGCCAAGGCGGGGGACACTACAATGAGCAGTTCTTC. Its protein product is CASSQGGGHYNEQFF.

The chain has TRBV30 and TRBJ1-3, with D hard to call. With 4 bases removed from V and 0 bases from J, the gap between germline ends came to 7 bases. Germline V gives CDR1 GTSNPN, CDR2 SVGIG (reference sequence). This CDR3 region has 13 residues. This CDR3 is CAWMMNSGNTIYF. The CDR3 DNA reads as TGTGCCTGGATGATGAACTCTGGAAACACCATATATTTT.

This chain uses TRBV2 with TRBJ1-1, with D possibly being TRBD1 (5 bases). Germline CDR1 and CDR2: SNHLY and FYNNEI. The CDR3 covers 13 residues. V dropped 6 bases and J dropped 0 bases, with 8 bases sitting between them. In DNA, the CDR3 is TGTGCCAGCAGGGGGGAGGTGAACACTGAAGCTTTCTTT. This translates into CASRGEVNTEAFF.

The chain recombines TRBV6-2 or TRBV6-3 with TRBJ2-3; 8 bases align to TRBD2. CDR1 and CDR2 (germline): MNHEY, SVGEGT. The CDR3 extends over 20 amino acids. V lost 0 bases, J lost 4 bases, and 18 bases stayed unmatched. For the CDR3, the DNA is TGTGCCAGCAGTTACTCCCCGACCGACGTTAGCGGGAAAGCGGCAGATACGCAGTATTTT. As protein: CASSYSPTDVSGKAADTQYF.

In nucleotides, the CDR3 is TGTGCCAGCAGCCTTCAAGAGCGGCGAAATACCGGGGAGCTGTTTTTT. It yields the protein CASSLQERRNTGELFF. The gene calls are TRBV5-5 and TRBJ2-2; a possible D gene is TRBD2 (5 bases). Germline V gene data show CDR1 as SGHKS and CDR2 as YYEKEE (reference sequence). This CDR3 contains 16 residues. Trimming pared 4 bases from V and 5 bases from J, leaving 18 bases between.

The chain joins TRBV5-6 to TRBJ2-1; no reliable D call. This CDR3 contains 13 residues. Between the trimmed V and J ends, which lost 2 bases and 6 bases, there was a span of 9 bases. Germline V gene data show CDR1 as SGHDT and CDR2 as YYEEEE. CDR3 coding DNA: TGTGCCAGCAGCTTAATTGGTCCCAATGAGCAGTTCTTC. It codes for CASSLIGPNEQFF.

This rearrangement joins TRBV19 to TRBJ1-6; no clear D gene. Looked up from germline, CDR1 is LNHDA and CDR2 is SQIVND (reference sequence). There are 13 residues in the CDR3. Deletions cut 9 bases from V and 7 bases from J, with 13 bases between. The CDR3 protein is CAREKAKNSPLHF. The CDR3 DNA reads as TGTGCCAGAGAAAAGGCTAAAAATTCACCCCTCCACTTT.

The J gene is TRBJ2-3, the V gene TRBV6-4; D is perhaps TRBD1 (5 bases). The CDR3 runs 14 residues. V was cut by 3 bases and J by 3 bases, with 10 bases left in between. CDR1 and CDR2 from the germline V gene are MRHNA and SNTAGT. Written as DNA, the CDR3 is TGTGCCAGCAGTGAAGAACAGGAGACAGATACGCAGTATTTT. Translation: CASSEEQETDTQYF.

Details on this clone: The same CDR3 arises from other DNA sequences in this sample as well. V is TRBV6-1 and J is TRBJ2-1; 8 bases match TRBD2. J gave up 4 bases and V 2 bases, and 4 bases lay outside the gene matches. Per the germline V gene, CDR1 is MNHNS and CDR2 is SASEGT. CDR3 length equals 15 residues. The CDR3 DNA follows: TGTGCCAGCAGTGAATCAGCGGGGGATTACAATGAGCAGTTCTTC. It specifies CASSESAGDYNEQFF.

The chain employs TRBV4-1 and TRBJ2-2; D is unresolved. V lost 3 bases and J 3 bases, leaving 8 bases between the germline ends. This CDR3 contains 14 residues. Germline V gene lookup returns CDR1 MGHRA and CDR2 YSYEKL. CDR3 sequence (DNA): TGCGCCAGCAGCCAGGCCCCGGACACCGGGGAGCTGTTTTTT. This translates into CASSQAPDTGELFF.

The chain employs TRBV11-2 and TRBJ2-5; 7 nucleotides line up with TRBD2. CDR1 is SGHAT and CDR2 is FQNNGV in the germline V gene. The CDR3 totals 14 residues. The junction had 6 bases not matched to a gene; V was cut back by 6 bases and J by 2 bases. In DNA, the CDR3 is TGTGCCAGCAGAGGGGACTACCTACAAGAGACCCAGTACTTC. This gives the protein CASRGDYLQETQYF.

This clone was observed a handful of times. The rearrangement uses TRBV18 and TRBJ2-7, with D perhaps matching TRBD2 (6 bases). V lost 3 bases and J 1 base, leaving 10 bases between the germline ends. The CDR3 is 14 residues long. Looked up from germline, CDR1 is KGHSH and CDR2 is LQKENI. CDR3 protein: CASSPSGVSYEQYF. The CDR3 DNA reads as TGTGCCAGCTCACCCTCGGGGGTATCCTACGAGCAGTACTTC. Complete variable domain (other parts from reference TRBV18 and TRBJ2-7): NAGVMQNPRHLVRRRGQEARLRCSPMKGHSHVYWYRQLPEEGLKFMVYLQKENIIDESGMPKERFSAEFPKEGPSILRIQQVVRGDSAAYFCASSPSGVSYEQYFGPGTRLTVT.

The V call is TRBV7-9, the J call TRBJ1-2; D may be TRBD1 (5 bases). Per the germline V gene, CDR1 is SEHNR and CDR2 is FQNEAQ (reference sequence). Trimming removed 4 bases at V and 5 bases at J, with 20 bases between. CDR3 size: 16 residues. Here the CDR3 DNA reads TGTGCCAGCAGCTCCCCCATTTCGGCAAGGGGATATGGCTACACCTTC. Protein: CASSSPISARGYGYTF.

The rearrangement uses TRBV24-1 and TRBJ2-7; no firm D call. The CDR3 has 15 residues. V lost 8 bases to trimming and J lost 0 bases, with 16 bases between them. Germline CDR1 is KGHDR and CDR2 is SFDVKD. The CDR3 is CATTAALLFSYEQYF. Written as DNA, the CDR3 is TGTGCCACCACCGCGGCTCTCCTCTTCTCCTACGAGCAGTACTTC.

The CDR3 nucleotides read TGTGCCAGCAGCTTGGGGGCAGATACGCAGTATTTT. This encodes CASSLGADTQYF. The chain combines TRBV11-2 with TRBJ2-3; D may correspond to TRBD1 or TRBD2 (5 bases each). The CDR3 spans 12 residues. V was cut by 3 bases and J by 4 bases, with 5 bases left in between. CDR1 and CDR2 from the germline V gene are SGHAT and FQNNGV. Using reference TRBV11-2 and TRBJ2-3 for the parts outside the CDR3, the full variable domain is EAGVAQSPRYKIIEKRQSVAFWCNPISGHATLYWYQQILGQGPKLLIQFQNNGVVDDSQLPKDRFSAERLKGVDSTLKIQPAKLEDSAVYLCASSLGADTQYFGPGTRLTVL.

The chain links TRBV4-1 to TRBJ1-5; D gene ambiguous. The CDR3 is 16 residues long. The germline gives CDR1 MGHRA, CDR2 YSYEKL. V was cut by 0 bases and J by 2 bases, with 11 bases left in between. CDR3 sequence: CASSQDGGLGNQPQHF. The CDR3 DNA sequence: TGCGCCAGCAGCCAAGATGGAGGGCTCGGCAATCAGCCCCAGCATTTT.

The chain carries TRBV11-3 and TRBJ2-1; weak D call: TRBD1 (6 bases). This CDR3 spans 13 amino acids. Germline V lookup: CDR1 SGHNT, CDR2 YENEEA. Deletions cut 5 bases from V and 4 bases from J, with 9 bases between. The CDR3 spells CASSPDRYNEQFF. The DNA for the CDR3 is TGTGCCAGCAGCCCCGACAGGTACAATGAGCAGTTCTTC.

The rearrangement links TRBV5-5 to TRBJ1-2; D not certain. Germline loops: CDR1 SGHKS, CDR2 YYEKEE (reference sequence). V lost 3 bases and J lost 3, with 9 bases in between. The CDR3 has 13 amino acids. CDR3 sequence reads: CASSYGPHYGYTF. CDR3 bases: TGTGCCAGCAGCTACGGGCCCCACTATGGCTACACCTTC.

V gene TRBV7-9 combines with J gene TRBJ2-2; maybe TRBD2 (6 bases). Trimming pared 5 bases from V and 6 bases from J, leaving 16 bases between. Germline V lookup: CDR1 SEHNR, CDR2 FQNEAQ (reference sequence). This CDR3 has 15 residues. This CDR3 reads CASSPRLVRAGELFF. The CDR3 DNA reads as TGTGCCAGCAGCCCCCGACTAGTGCGGGCCGGGGAGCTGTTTTTT.

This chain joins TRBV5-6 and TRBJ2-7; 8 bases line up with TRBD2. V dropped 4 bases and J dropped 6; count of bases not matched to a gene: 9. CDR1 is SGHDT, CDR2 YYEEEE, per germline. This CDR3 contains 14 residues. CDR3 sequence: CASSLRGGGFEQYF. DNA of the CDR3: TGTGCCAGCAGCCTACGGGGGGGAGGATTCGAGCAGTACTTC. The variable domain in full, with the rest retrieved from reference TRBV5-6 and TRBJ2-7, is DAGVTQSPTHLIKTRGQQVTLRCSPKSGHDTVSWYQQALGQGPQFIFQYYEEEERQRGNFPDRFSGHQFPNYSSELNVNALLLGDSALYLCASSLRGGGFEQYFGPGTRLTVT.